This is a list of T cell receptor beta chains from one sample in a study of blood T cells in healthy people across ages. MiXCR, run by TCRdb on the 5' RACE reads, gives a single entry per CDR3 protein. This table has hundreds of thousands of distinct CDR3 sequences, around 20% appearing once. Specimen: blood. The source of these receptors is a man between 65 and 85 years old in good health. CDR3s include the opening cysteine and the closing phenylalanine or tryptophan. The order of the fields is D gene, V gene, J gene, clone size, CDR3 DNA, CDR3 protein. D genes are given only for firm matches. Not all rows give a size; the values are once, few, many and, for expanded clones, a class.

-	TRBV28	TRBJ2-1	-	TGTGCCAGCACAGCGGGTCGCTCCTACAATGAGCAGTTCTTC	CASTAGRSYNEQFF
TRBD1	TRBV7-2	TRBJ2-4	few	TGTGCCAGCAGCTTAGAAGGACAGGGGGGGGCCAAAAACATTCAGTACTTC	CASSLEGQGGAKNIQYF
-	TRBV3-1	TRBJ1-1	many	TGTGCCAGCAGCCAAGTGGGGATGAACACTGAAGCTTTCTTT	CASSQVGMNTEAFF
TRBD1	TRBV10-3	TRBJ2-5	few	TGTGCCATCAGACCGACAGGGGGGATTGAGACCCAGTACTTC	CAIRPTGGIETQYF
-	TRBV3-1	TRBJ1-1	-	TGTGCCAGCAGCCAAGTAACCAGCGGTGAAGCTTTCTTT	CASSQVTSGEAFF
-	TRBV29-1	TRBJ2-7	few	TGCAGCGTTCTTGACAGCCGTTCCTACGAGCAGTACTTC	CSVLDSRSYEQYF
TRBD1	TRBV14	TRBJ2-1	-	TGTGCCAGCAGCTTGCCGGGACAGGGATACAATGAGCAGTTCTTC	CASSLPGQGYNEQFF
TRBD1	TRBV20-1	TRBJ2-7	-	TGCAGTGCTAGGGACAGGGGTTGGTCCTACGAGCAGTACTTC	CSARDRGWSYEQYF
TRBD2	TRBV6-5	TRBJ2-3	few	TGTGCCAGCAGTTACGGGACTAGCGGGAGTGCGACAGATACGCAGTATTTT	CASSYGTSGSATDTQYF
-	TRBV20-1	TRBJ2-7	-	TGCAGTGCTACAAGAGCGGGCACCTACGAGCAGTACTTC	CSATRAGTYEQYF
TRBD1	TRBV27	TRBJ2-3	many	TGTGCCAGCAGTTTATTTGGGACAGGTGCCGATACGCAGTATTTT	CASSLFGTGADTQYF
-	TRBV20-1	TRBJ2-7	few	TGCAGTGCAGCATCGGGAACCCGCTCCTACGAGCAGTACTTC	CSAASGTRSYEQYF
TRBD2	TRBV6-2/TRBV6-3	TRBJ2-1	few	TGTGCCAGCAGTTACAGCGGACTAGCGGAGAGTGATAAGCAGTTCTTC	CASSYSGLAESDKQFF